Each of the 19 T cell receptor beta chains below was sequenced from the same sample in a study of cytomegalovirus exposure and HLA in healthy donors listed by TCRdb under 2017. The library was prepared using the immunoSEQ multiplex PCR assay. This is the immuneACCESS table as TCRdb keeps it, with only in-frame sequences that have V and J called. A part of the clones is gone; compared with another copy, unresolved V genes explain less than half, and the rest is unexplained. The table for this sample lists around 300,000 clones; 85% to 90% of them were counted only once. Roughly 0.93% of the sample is in the top ten clones. Material for sequencing was PBMCs. All receptors come from a woman between 18 and 30 years old in good health and CMV-seronegative.

The chain has TRBV5-4 and TRBJ2-7; TRBD2 is a possible D gene (6 bases). Trimming removed 4 bases from V and 3 bases from J, with 20 bases in between. CDR1 is SGHNT, CDR2 YYREEE, per germline (reference sequence). The CDR3 consists of 16 residues. CDR3 protein: CASSDQAARGSYEQYF. The CDR3 DNA reads TGTGCCAGCAGCGACCAGGCCGCGCGGGGCAGCTACGAGCAGTACTTC.

V is TRBV7-9 and J is TRBJ2-7; 9 bases line up with TRBD1. Per germline, CDR1 SEHNR and CDR2 FQNEAQ (reference sequence). Trimming removed 5 bases from V and 3 bases from J; junction bases left unmatched: 5. CDR3 size: 14 residues. This chain's CDR3 is CASSDRGYHYEQYF. The CDR3 DNA reads as TGTGCCAGCAGCGACAGGGGGTACCACTACGAGCAGTACTTC. Variable domain in full (rest from reference TRBV7-9 and TRBJ2-7): DTGVSQNPRHKITKRGQNVTFRCDPISEHNRLYWYRQTLGQGPEFLTYFQNEAQLEKSRLLSDRFSAERPKGSFSTLEIQRTEQGDSAMYLCASSDRGYHYEQYFGPGTRLTVT.

V gene TRBV5-1 combines with J gene TRBJ1-4, with 8 bases matching TRBD1. The CDR3 runs to 14 residues. CDR1 and CDR2 from the germline V gene are SGHRS and YFSETQ. J gave up 6 bases and V 4 bases, and 5 bases lay outside the gene matches. The CDR3 here is CASSGQGGDEKLFF. In DNA, the CDR3 is TGCGCCAGCAGCGGACAGGGAGGAGATGAAAAACTGTTTTTT.

The chain carries TRBV27 and TRBJ2-6; a weak D match, TRBD2 (6 bases). The CDR3 extends over 16 amino acids. The germline V gene encodes CDR1 MNHEY and CDR2 SMNVEV (reference sequence). Between the trimmed V and J ends, which lost 5 bases and 4 bases, there was a span of 15 bases. The CDR3 loop reads CASSPVGGAGANVLTF. The DNA of the CDR3 is TGTGCCAGCAGTCCCGTGGGCGGGGCCGGGGCCAACGTCCTGACTTTC.

This chain links TRBV30 with TRBJ1-5, with TRBD1 matching over 11 bases. This CDR3 is 18 amino acids long. V gave up 0 bases and J gave up 3 bases; unmatched junction bases: 10. Germline CDR1 and CDR2: GTSNPN and SVGIG (reference sequence). CDR3 amino acids: CAWSVPHPGQGVNQPQHF. CDR3 nucleotide sequence: TGTGCCTGGAGTGTTCCACATCCGGGACAGGGGGTCAATCAGCCCCAGCATTTT. The entire variable domain, with the rest obtained from reference TRBV30 and TRBJ1-5, is as follows: SQTIHQWPATLVQPVGSPLSLECTVEGTSNPNLYWYRQAAGRGLQLLFYSVGIGQISSEVPQNLSASRPQDRQFILSSKKLLLSDSGFYLCAWSVPHPGQGVNQPQHFGDGTRLSIL.

The table lists this clone with a count of one. V usage is TRBV28 and J usage is TRBJ1-5, with TRBD1 matching 9 bases. The V gene end was trimmed by 5 bases and the J gene end by 6 bases; junction bases not matched to a gene: 2. The germline V gene has CDR1 MDHEN and CDR2 SYDVKM. This CDR3 has 13 amino acids. For the CDR3, the DNA is TGTGCCAGCAGTCGGACAGGGGTTCAGCCCCAGCATTTT. This sequence encodes CASSRTGVQPQHF. The full variable domain, in which reference TRBV28 and TRBJ1-5 provide the parts outside the CDR3, is DVKVTQSSRYLVKRTGEKVFLECVQDMDHENMFWYRQDPGLGLRLIYFSYDVKMKEKGDIPEGYSVSREKKERFSLILESASTNQTSMYLCASSRTGVQPQHFGDGTRLSIL.

The rearrangement uses TRBV25-1 and TRBJ2-5, with 9 positions matching TRBD2. The V and J ends lost 6 bases and 2 bases, in that order; junction bases with no gene match: 7. This CDR3 region has 15 residues. CDR1 and CDR2 from the germline V gene are MGHDK and SYGVNS. CDR3 loop: CASSRASGEQETQYF. CDR3 bases: TGTGCCAGCAGCCGCGCTAGCGGGGAGCAAGAGACCCAGTACTTC.

This clone was observed a few times. The rearrangement joins TRBV10-3 to TRBJ2-1; 13 bases are shared with TRBD2. J gave up 6 bases and V 3 bases, and 5 bases lay outside the gene matches. The germline V gene has CDR1 ENHRY and CDR2 SYGVKD. The CDR3 totals 16 residues. This CDR3 is CAISDWGLAGFNEQFF. Here the CDR3 DNA reads TGTGCCATCAGTGATTGGGGACTAGCGGGATTCAATGAGCAGTTCTTC.

The V and J genes are TRBV1 and TRBJ1-1. TRBV1 is given as a pseudogene. The CDR3 extends over 16 amino acids. The CDR3 bases are TGCACCAGACTACGATTCAAGGGGAGGAAAAACACTGAAGCTTTCTTT. Protein product: CTRLRFKGRKNTEAFF.

This chain uses TRBV5-4 with TRBJ1-1; D is uncertain. Trimming took off 3 bases at V and 1 base at J, with 7 bases between the two ends. The CDR3 covers 13 residues. Germline CDR1 reads SGHNT; CDR2 reads YYREEE (reference sequence). The CDR3 nucleotides are TGTGCCAGCAGCTCGAGATGGAACACTGAAGCTTTCTTT. It translates to CASSSRWNTEAFF.

This sequence joins TRBV10-3 and TRBJ1-2, with a possible D match to TRBD1 (6 bases). V was shortened by 5 bases and J by 8 bases, with 24 bases between the two germline ends. Germline CDR1 is ENHRY and CDR2 is SYGVKD. The CDR3 has 16 amino acids. The CDR3 coding sequence is TGTGCCATCAGTCGGAAGACAGGTCCGGGTGGTGGGGGCTACACCTTC. This codes for CAISRKTGPGGGGYTF.

The rearrangement joins TRBV4-3 to TRBJ2-7, with D maybe TRBD1 (6 bases). The ends were cut back, 3 bases at V and 5 bases at J, with 11 bases in the middle. CDR1 is LGHNA and CDR2 is YSLEER in the germline V gene. The length of the CDR3 is 13 residues. The CDR3: CASSQRGLDEQYF. As DNA, the CDR3 is TGCGCCAGCAGCCAGAGGGGGTTGGACGAGCAGTACTTC.

The chain has TRBV28 and TRBJ2-7; TRBD1 agrees at 10 bases. The germline V gene encodes CDR1 MDHEN and CDR2 SYDVKM. This CDR3 is built from 12 residues. Trimming at V came to 9 bases and at J to 2 bases, leaving 1 base not matched to a gene. Written as DNA, the CDR3 is TGTGCCAGTGGACAGGGGGCCTACGAGCAGTACTTC. Encoded protein: CASGQGAYEQYF.

The chain recombines TRBV9 with TRBJ1-3, with 7 bases aligning to TRBD1. J lost 4 bases, V lost 4 bases, and 14 bases had no gene match. Germline CDR1 and CDR2: SGDLS and YYNGEE. The CDR3 loop spans 17 amino acids. The CDR3 DNA follows: TGTGCCAGCAGCACCAGTCGACAGGGCGAAGCAGGAAACACCATATATTTT. Its translation is CASSTSRQGEAGNTIYF.

V is TRBV10-3 and J is TRBJ2-3, with a weak D call TRBD1 (6 bases). V lost 6 bases, J lost 2 bases, and 15 bases lay in between. This CDR3 is built from 15 residues. The germline V gene has CDR1 ENHRY and CDR2 SYGVKD. In DNA, the CDR3 is TGTGCCATCAGCCGGACAGCCTCCCACACAGATACGCAGTATTTT. This encodes CAISRTASHTDTQYF.

This chain links TRBV28 with TRBJ2-1, with D possibly TRBD2 on 5 matching bases. This CDR3 contains 15 residues. Germline V gene lookup returns CDR1 MDHEN and CDR2 SYDVKM. V dropped 5 bases and J dropped 6 bases, with 17 bases sitting between them. CDR3: CASSLPGLAPNEQFF. The CDR3 DNA follows: TGTGCCAGCAGTCTCCCCGGACTCGCCCCCAATGAGCAGTTCTTC. The variable domain in full, with the rest retrieved from reference TRBV28 and TRBJ2-1, is DVKVTQSSRYLVKRTGEKVFLECVQDMDHENMFWYRQDPGLGLRLIYFSYDVKMKEKGDIPEGYSVSREKKERFSLILESASTNQTSMYLCASSLPGLAPNEQFFGPGTRLTVL.

This clone has a handful of counts. The V call is TRBV27, the J call TRBJ1-2; TRBD1 matches 7 bases. The CDR3 loop spans 12 amino acids. The germline V gene has CDR1 MNHEY and CDR2 SMNVEV (reference sequence). J was trimmed by 4 bases and V by 10 bases; bases with no gene match: 6. CDR3 protein: CATRTGLYGYTF. The CDR3 DNA sequence: TGTGCCACCAGGACAGGCCTCTATGGCTACACCTTC.

This clone has just one count. The V call is TRBV14, the J call TRBJ1-1; D is unclear. The CDR3 sequence is 14 residues long. Germline V gene lookup returns CDR1 SGHDN and CDR2 FVKESK. Deletions cut 3 bases from V and 4 bases from J, with 12 bases between. The CDR3 DNA sequence: TGTGCCAGCAGCCATCTTCCGGGTGGCACTGAAGCTTTCTTT. This translates into CASSHLPGGTEAFF.

The gene calls are TRBV30 and TRBJ2-7; D possibly corresponds to TRBD2 (6 bases). There are 13 residues in the CDR3. Trimming pared 2 bases from V and 5 bases from J, leaving 13 bases between. Germline assignment: CDR1 GTSNPN and CDR2 SVGIG (reference sequence). CDR3 DNA sequence: TGTGCCTGGAGTCAGTCGGGAGTGCACGAGCAGTACTTC. Its translation: CAWSQSGVHEQYF.